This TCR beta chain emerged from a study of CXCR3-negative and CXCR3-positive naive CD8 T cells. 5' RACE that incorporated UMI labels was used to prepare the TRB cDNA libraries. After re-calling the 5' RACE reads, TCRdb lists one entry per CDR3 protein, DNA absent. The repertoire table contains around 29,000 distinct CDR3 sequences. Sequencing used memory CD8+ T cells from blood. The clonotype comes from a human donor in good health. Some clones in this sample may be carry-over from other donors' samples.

This CDR3 reads CATSDFSGTFDLGDTQCF. The chain joins TRBV24-1 to TRBJ2-3; TCRdb selects TRBD1, and the lack of DNA leaves this call unchecked. The germline CDR1 and CDR2 sequences are KGHDR and SFDVKD. This CDR3 is built from 18 residues.